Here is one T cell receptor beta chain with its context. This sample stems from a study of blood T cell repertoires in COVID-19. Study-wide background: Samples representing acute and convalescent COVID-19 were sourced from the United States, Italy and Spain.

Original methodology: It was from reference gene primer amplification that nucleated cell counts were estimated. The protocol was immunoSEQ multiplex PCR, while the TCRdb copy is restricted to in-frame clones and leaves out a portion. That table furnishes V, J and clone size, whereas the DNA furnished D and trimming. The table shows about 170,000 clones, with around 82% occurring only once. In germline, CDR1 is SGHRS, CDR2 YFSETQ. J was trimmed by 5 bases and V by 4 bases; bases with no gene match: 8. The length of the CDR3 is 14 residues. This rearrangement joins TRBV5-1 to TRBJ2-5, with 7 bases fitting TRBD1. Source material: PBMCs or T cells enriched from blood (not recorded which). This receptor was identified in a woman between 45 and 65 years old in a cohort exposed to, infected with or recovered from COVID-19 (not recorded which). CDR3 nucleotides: TGCGCCAGCAGCGTGACAGGGCTGGGGGAGACCCAGTACTTC. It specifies CASSVTGLGETQYF.